This is a list of T cell receptor beta chains from one sample in a study of CD8+CD57+ T cells in acquired aplastic anemia. TCRdb reprocessed the reads with MiXCR, giving one entry per CDR3 protein. The sample lists roughly 190,000 distinct CDR3 sequences; approximately 48% were seen once. Input material: sorted CD4+, CD8+, or CD8+CD57+ T cells (not recorded which) from PBMCs. These receptors came from a human donor with aplastic anemia. Both conserved end residues are trimmed from each CDR3.

V gene	J gene	CDR3 protein
TRBV20-1	TRBJ2-7	SADPGIGSYEQY
TRBV10-3	TRBJ1-2	AISESFGQGARSYT
TRBV9	TRBJ2-7	ASSVEGYDEQY
TRBV25-1	TRBJ2-7	ASSEFKGSSYEQY
TRBV20-1	TRBJ2-7	SARGLGENEQY
TRBV29-1	TRBJ2-2	SVVSGRGTGELF
TRBV10-3	TRBJ2-3	AISESDTQY
TRBV20-1	TRBJ1-1	SAKISGFTEAF
TRBV7-2	TRBJ2-5	ASSLGQAETQY
TRBV2	TRBJ1-6	ASSEVPSPGSPLH
TRBV7-3	TRBJ2-3	ASSSTAGPTDTQY
TRBV30	TRBJ2-6	CAGRGGELSGANVLT
TRBV5-5	TRBJ2-7	ASSLEGNLLYEQY
TRBV19	TRBJ2-1	ASSTTTLAEQF
TRBV5-1	TRBJ2-3	ASSLPRGLEPDTQY
TRBV20-1	TRBJ1-3	SARLQGWGNTIY
TRBV20-1	TRBJ1-2	SARDNSFGYT
TRBV20-1	TRBJ2-1	SARDQLLARNEQF
TRBV2	TRBJ1-5	ASCLGVGQPQH
TRBV12-3/TRBV12-4	TRBJ1-1	ASTAVQGRDTEAF
TRBV20-1	TRBJ2-1	SARDPWGHNNEQF
TRBV19	TRBJ1-1	ASSISGASRTEAF
TRBV24-1	TRBJ2-2	ATGGSHTGELF
TRBV7-2	TRBJ1-1	ASRYTNTEAF
TRBV7-2	TRBJ1-1	ASSLRTGSTEAF
TRBV10-3	TRBJ1-2	AITRGGGAGYT
TRBV20-1	TRBJ1-4	SAKTDAGRGEKLF
TRBV5-1	TRBJ1-6	ASSLGQMNNSPLH
TRBV5-8	TRBJ2-7	ASSLWYEQY
TRBV5-1	TRBJ2-1	ASSIQTGYNEQF